The rows below give T cell receptor beta chains drawn from one sample of a study of blood T cell repertoires in COVID-19. Libraries were prepared by immunoSEQ multiplex PCR; TCRdb keeps only in-frame clonotypes and omits some of them. The sample yields 65,000 to 90,000 clones, roughly 89% seen once. Sequencing was performed on peripheral blood. Every receptor here comes from a man younger than 45 with acute or convalescent COVID-19. CDR3s include the opening cysteine and the closing phenylalanine or tryptophan. Each record gives: V gene, clone size, J gene, D gene, CDR3 protein, CDR3 DNA. A D gene is named only where the DNA matches it firmly. The size of a clone is reported for some rows only, either as once, few or many, or as a class for expanded clones.

TRBV5-1	.	TRBJ1-5	.	CASAWGPEQPQHF	TGCGCCAGCGCGTGGGGGCCTGAACAACCCCAGCATTTT
TRBV6-4	.	TRBJ2-6	.	CASSPGLYSGANVLTF	TGTGCCAGCAGTCCGGGACTGTACTCTGGGGCCAACGTCCTGACTTTC
TRBV6-5	.	TRBJ2-3	TRBD2	CATQRDAVYTDTQYF	TGTGCCACCCAGCGGGACGCAGTTTACACAGATACGCAGTATTTT
TRBV3-1/TRBV3-2	.	TRBJ2-1	.	CASGAGRGNWQFF	TGTGCCAGCGGTGCGGGACGGGGTAATTGGCAGTTCTTC
TRBV19	.	TRBJ1-2	.	CASSRTASYGYTF	TGTGCCAGTAGCCGGACAGCATCCTATGGCTACACCTTC
TRBV27	.	TRBJ2-5	TRBD1	CASSSLQLTTGKETQYF	TGTGCCAGCAGTTCTCTCCAACTAACGACAGGGAAAGAGACCCAGTACTTC
TRBV7-6	.	TRBJ2-7	TRBD1	CASSLGIQGAYEQYF	TGTGCCAGCAGCTTAGGAATACAGGGGGCTTACGAGCAGTACTTC
TRBV28	.	TRBJ1-2	.	CASSLPLQGWHGYTF	TGTGCCAGCAGTCTCCCCTTACAGGGATGGCATGGCTACACCTTC
TRBV28	.	TRBJ2-1	TRBD2	CASSLLTSGFYNEQFF	TGTGCCAGCAGTTTATTGACTAGCGGGTTCTACAATGAGCAGTTCTTC
TRBV4-2	.	TRBJ2-1	TRBD1	CASSRELQGPYSYNEQFF	TGTGCCAGCAGCCGAGAATTACAGGGGCCTTACTCCTACAATGAGCAGTTCTTC
TRBV30	.	TRBJ1-2	.	CACPFGRRTYGYTF	TGTGCCTGCCCCTTCGGGCGGAGGACCTATGGCTACACCTTC
TRBV9	few	TRBJ2-2	.	CASHTSNRAATGELFF	TGTGCCAGCCACACTTCGAACAGGGCGGCCACCGGGGAGCTGTTTTTT